One and the same sample provided the 5 T cell receptor beta chains below, sequenced in a study of CD4 T cells in relation to SARS-CoV-2 and coronaviruses. Some clones are missing from TCRdb's copy, which holds only in-frame ones; the method was immunoSEQ multiplex PCR. This table holds approximately 20,000 clones, 74% found once. These receptors have no known antigen. Unexposed donor CD4+ T cells date from about 2011-2018, before the COVID-19 pandemic. The cells were cultured for 10 days before CD4+ T cells were isolated. The sample taken for sequencing was CD4+ T cells from PBMCs, cultured in vitro. These receptors were collected from a human donor in good health.

The chain joins TRBV27 to TRBJ2-7; 8 nucleotides align to TRBD2. CDR3 size: 14 residues. V shed 5 bases, J shed 0 bases, and the junction held 3 bases outside the gene matches. CDR1 and CDR2 from the germline V gene are MNHEY and SMNVEV (reference sequence). The CDR3 DNA sequence: TGTGCCAGCAGTGGGAGCGGGGGCTCCTACGAGCAGTACTTC. It encodes CASSGSGGSYEQYF.

The genes are TRBV19 and TRBJ1-1; the D gene is possibly TRBD1 (6 bases). Germline V lookup: CDR1 LNHDA, CDR2 SQIVND (reference sequence). The CDR3 is 16 amino acids. The V and J ends lost 5 bases and 2 bases respectively, with 18 bases between them. In DNA form, the CDR3 reads TGTGCCAGTAGTTATGCCCCCGGCAGGGGAAACACTGAAGCTTTCTTT. This sequence encodes CASSYAPGRGNTEAFF.

This clone was observed a few times. The V call is TRBV7-2, the J call TRBJ1-4; TRBD1 is a possible D gene (5 bases). This CDR3 contains 17 residues. Between the trimmed V and J ends, which lost 1 base and 0 bases, there was a span of 12 bases. Per germline, CDR1 SGHTA and CDR2 FQGNSA. In nucleotides, the CDR3 is TGTGCCAGCAGCTTAGAGCCCGACAGTGCAACTAATGAAAAACTGTTTTTT. It yields the protein CASSLEPDSATNEKLFF.

The rearrangement links TRBV20-1 to TRBJ1-1; unclear D gene. The CDR3 extends over 13 amino acids. The germline V gene encodes CDR1 DFQATT and CDR2 SNEGSKA (reference sequence). V was pared by 3 bases and J by 1 base, with 9 bases between. The CDR3 loop is CSASTRGNTEAFF. The CDR3 nucleotides read TGCAGTGCTAGTACGCGGGGGAACACTGAAGCTTTCTTT.

There are a few counts of this clone. V gene TRBV7-9 combines with J gene TRBJ2-6; the D gene is possibly TRBD1 (5 bases). Looked up from germline, CDR1 is SEHNR and CDR2 is FQNEAQ (reference sequence). Between the trimmed V and J ends, which lost 3 bases and 0 bases, there was a span of 6 bases. The CDR3 contains 15 residues. CDR3 amino acids: CASSFQGSGANVLTF. In DNA form, the CDR3 reads TGTGCCAGCAGCTTTCAGGGCTCTGGGGCCAACGTCCTGACTTTC.